This TCR beta chain is from a study of patients and donors after allogeneic stem cell transplantation. Turning to this clonotype: Relative to the germline gene, one junction end is altered; a read error may explain this.

MiXCR, applied by TCRdb to the RT-PCR reads, yields one record per CDR3 protein. The table lists under 200,000 distinct CDR3 sequences, 30% of them singletons, with around 3.2% in the top ten. Germline V lookup: CDR1 DFQATT, CDR2 SNEGSKA (reference sequence). The CDR3 totals 13 residues. Sequencing input: blood, either unsorted or a sorted T cell fraction (not recorded which). This chain connects TRBV20-1 to TRBJ1-3; D call uncertain. The clonotype originates from a human donor who was either an allogeneic HSCT recipient or a stem cell or donor lymphocyte infusion donor (not recorded which). It is not recorded whose cells these are; they may come from a transplant donor. Written as DNA, the CDR3 is TGCAGTGCTAGAGATCCACTTGGATACACCATATATTTT. Protein: CSARDPLGYTIYF.